This T cell receptor beta chain was captured in a study of T cells in localized non-small cell lung cancer. General study findings and limits: As only one tumor region underwent sequencing, heterogeneity remains possible. When the top 100 tumor clones were examined, a median around 61 of them also appeared in the adjacent lung, which was paired and uninvolved. The study linked higher blood T cell density to longer overall survival. In uninvolved adjacent lung, T cell clonality reached its highest value, exceeding tumor.

V trimming: 1 base; J trimming: 4 bases; junction bases outside the gene matches: 4. Germline V gene lookup returns CDR1 LGHNA and CDR2 YSLEER. This CDR3 has 16 residues. Only in-frame clones appear in the TCRdb table, and some are missing; sequencing was by immunoSEQ multiplex PCR. Of about 26,000 clones listed, 75% to 85% were seen once; the top ten hold less than 5%. As to this clone: Its antigen is not known.

The chain recombines TRBV4-3 with TRBJ1-5; 10 bases align to TRBD1. This sample comprised peripheral blood, obtained before any cancer treatment. This clonotype was obtained from a woman aged 40-69 years with stage I lung adenocarcinoma. The CDR3 protein is CASSQGGQGSNQPQHF. CDR3 nucleotide sequence: TGCGCCAGCAGCCAAGGGGGACAGGGGAGTAATCAGCCCCAGCATTTT.